This TCR beta chain was found in a study of blood T cell repertoires in COVID-19. Study-level information: T cells, B-cell-depleted T cells, or PBMCs supplied cDNA or gDNA.

Using immunoSEQ multiplex PCR, the repertoire was profiled, and TCRdb retains in-frame clones only, with some absent. The repertoire holds nearly 350,000 clones, with 85% to 90% as singletons. The CDR3 length is 14 residues. The germline CDR1 and CDR2 sequences are SGHNT and YYREEE (reference sequence). Trimming cost V 0 bases and J 3 bases; bases outside gene matches: 1. The sequenced sample was peripheral blood. The genes are TRBV5-4 and TRBJ2-3; 7 positions match TRBD2. This receptor was identified in a woman aged 50 to 60 with COVID-19, enrolled during active disease. For the CDR3, the DNA is TGTGCCAGCAGCTTGGGGGGAGGGACAGATACGCAGTATTTT. Translating gives CASSLGGGTDTQYF.